This T cell receptor (beta chain) came from a study of blood T cell repertoires in COVID-19. Overall study: Nucleic acid was either cDNA or gDNA, and it came from T cells, B-cell-depleted T cells, or PBMCs.

The method was immunoSEQ multiplex PCR; TCRdb's version includes in-frame clones alone and lacks a portion of them. The repertoire includes a few hundred thousand clones, around 87% of them detected once, and 3.5% to 5% sits in the top ten. Participant ages covered about 18 to 89 years across 24 US areas. Participant reports of clinical history set cohort assignment. Sequenced sample: PBMCs or T cells enriched from blood (not recorded which). The clonotype originates from a woman under 30 with acute COVID-19.

CDR3 coding DNA: TGTGCCAGCAGTCCCCTAGGGACAGGGGACAATCAGCCCCAGCATTTT. Its protein is CASSPLGTGDNQPQHF. The chain employs TRBV28 and TRBJ1-5; TRBD1 aligns across 10 bases. The CDR3 is 16 amino acids. Germline V gene sequence: CDR1 MDHEN, CDR2 SYDVKM. V was clipped by 5 bases and J by 3 bases; unmatched bases: 7.